One sample yielded the 17 T cell receptor beta chains listed below, sequenced in a study of identical twins. TCRdb re-called the 5' RACE reads through MiXCR, storing one row per CDR3 protein. The sample holds more than 1.5 million distinct CDR3 sequences, around 33% seen once. Sequences were obtained from cord blood. The origin of the receptors is a newborn girl in good health.

This clonotype has only a few counts. The chain employs TRBV12-3 or TRBV12-4 and TRBJ2-3; 13 bases line up with TRBD2. The V and J ends lost 5 bases and 0 bases, in that order; junction bases with no gene match: 8. The CDR3 is 18 residues long. The CDR3 loop is CASSRPGLAGPSTDTQYF. DNA of the CDR3: TGTGCCAGCAGTCGCCCGGGACTAGCGGGACCTAGCACAGATACGCAGTATTTT.

V usage is TRBV21-1 and J usage is TRBJ2-7; TRBD1, the table's D call, was not compared with the DNA. TRBV21-1 is termed a pseudogene. The CDR3 length is 14 residues. The CDR3 nucleotides are TGTGCCAGCGTAACCGGGACAGGGATCAACGAGCAGTACTTC. Translated: CASVTGTGINEQYF.

This chain uses TRBV12-3 or TRBV12-4 with TRBJ2-1; D call uncertain. This CDR3 spans 12 amino acids. Trimming removed 0 bases from V and 12 bases from J, with 9 bases in between. CDR3 in DNA: TGTGCCAGCAGTTTAGCGTCGCTTCGGCAGTTCTTC. Encoded protein: CASSLASLRQFF.

The table lists this clonotype with a few counts. The chain is built from TRBV10-3 and TRBJ1-4; no definite D call. V was trimmed by 4 bases and J by 7 bases, leaving 10 bases between them. Germline V gene sequence: CDR1 ENHRY, CDR2 SYGVKD. There are 13 residues in the CDR3. The CDR3 loop reads CAISGGRGEKLFF. CDR3 DNA: TGTGCCATCAGTGGAGGGCGAGGTGAAAAACTGTTTTTT.

The CDR3 spells CASSRGQIRRNQPQHF. DNA for the CDR3: TGTGCCAGTAGCCGGGGTCAGATTAGGCGCAATCAGCCCCAGCATTTT. The chain employs TRBV19 and TRBJ1-5; the D is unclear. Looked up from germline, CDR1 is LNHDA and CDR2 is SQIVND (reference sequence). The CDR3 runs to 16 residues. V was shortened by 6 bases and J by 2 bases, with 17 bases between the two germline ends.

The chain employs TRBV5-6 and TRBJ1-2; D is uncertain. The germline gives CDR1 SGHDT, CDR2 YYEEEE. The CDR3 consists of 14 residues. V shed 0 bases and J shed 0 bases, with 6 bases lying between them. CDR3 DNA: TGTGCCAGCAGCTTGGACATCTCTAACTATGGCTACACCTTC. It codes for CASSLDISNYGYTF.

The V gene is TRBV9, the J gene TRBJ2-7; D is ambiguous. The CDR3 totals 13 residues. Germline lookup yields CDR1 SGDLS and CDR2 YYNGEE. V lost 0 bases, J lost 3 bases, and 7 bases lay in between. The CDR3 DNA reads as TGTGCCAGCAGCGTAGACTGGAGCTACGAGCAGTACTTC. It specifies CASSVDWSYEQYF.

This clonotype has more than one count but fewer than ten. The J gene is TRBJ1-2, the V gene TRBV7-2; no clear D. Germline V lookup: CDR1 SGHTA, CDR2 FQGNSA. The CDR3 contains 15 residues. Deletions cut 5 bases from V and 2 bases from J, with 15 bases between. The CDR3 DNA reads TGTGCCAGCAGCCGTTTTGGGCAGGACAACTATGGCTACACCTTC. Translating gives CASSRFGQDNYGYTF.

The V call is TRBV10-3, the J call TRBJ2-1; 8 positions agree with TRBD2. The J call may be mistaken, given a closer DNA end match to TRBJ2-7. The CDR3 has 15 residues. The germline V gene has CDR1 ENHRY and CDR2 SYGVKD. This CDR3 reads CAISKSGSSYNEQYF. CDR3 coding DNA: TGTGCCATCAGCAAAAGCGGGAGCTCCTACAATGAGCAGTACTTC.

The chain joins TRBV20-1 to TRBJ1-6; 8 bases are a match to TRBD1. Germline-derived CDR1 and CDR2 are DFQATT and SNEGSKA (reference sequence). The V and J ends lost 0 bases and 7 bases, in that order; junction bases with no gene match: 8. The CDR3 has 16 amino acids. CDR3 loop: CSARDLRTGNNSPLHF. DNA of the CDR3: TGCAGTGCTAGAGATTTAAGGACAGGGAACAATTCACCCCTCCACTTT.

The chain employs TRBV5-6 and TRBJ1-1; 7 bases agree with TRBD1. The CDR3 loop spans 15 amino acids. Germline V gene sequence: CDR1 SGHDT, CDR2 YYEEEE. The V segment lost 0 bases and the J segment 3 bases; nucleotides outside the gene matches: 5. The CDR3, as DNA: TGTGCCAGCAGCTTGGGGCTGAGGGGGCACACTGAAGCTTTCTTT. Residues: CASSLGLRGHTEAFF.

This clonotype was observed a handful of times. Here the CDR3 reads CASSRMGQLSYNEQFF. CDR3 sequence (DNA): TGTGCCAGCAGCCGGATGGGACAGCTCTCCTACAATGAGCAGTTCTTC. This chain uses TRBV3-1 with TRBJ2-1, with 7 bases that match TRBD1. V lost 4 bases to trimming and J lost 0 bases; unmatched junction nucleotides: 6. Germline assignment: CDR1 LGHDT and CDR2 YNNKEL (reference sequence). This CDR3 spans 16 amino acids.

This clonotype was detected only a few times. This chain connects TRBV7-9 to TRBJ2-3; D is perhaps TRBD1 (6 bases). Between the trimmed V and J ends, which lost 5 bases and 2 bases, there was a span of 17 bases. Germline V gene data show CDR1 as SEHNR and CDR2 as FQNEAQ (reference sequence). The CDR3 runs 16 residues. CDR3 DNA: TGTGCCAGCAGCCAGGTGACAGGTCTGTTCACAGATACGCAGTATTTT. Its protein is CASSQVTGLFTDTQYF.

This clonotype was picked up a small number of times. The rearrangement uses TRBV6-2 or TRBV6-3 and TRBJ2-1; D is unresolved. Germline V lookup: CDR1 MNHEY, CDR2 SVGEGT. V was pared by 6 bases and J by 8 bases, with 14 bases between. The CDR3 totals 13 residues. The CDR3 is CASSPRQVHEQFF. Written as DNA, the CDR3 is TGTGCCAGCAGCCCCAGGCAGGTACATGAGCAGTTCTTC.

About this clonotype itself: A junction boundary mismatches the germline segment, possibly from a read error. V is TRBV29-1 and J is TRBJ1-1; D remains ambiguous. The germline V gene encodes CDR1 SQVTM and CDR2 ANQGSEA. CDR3 length: 14 amino acids. The CDR3 loop is CGVEPGPSSSEAFF. CDR3 in DNA: TGCGGCGTTGAACCCGGACCGAGCAGTTCTGAAGCTTTCTTT. Full variable domain (missing parts from reference TRBV29-1 and TRBJ1-1): SAVISQKPSRDICQRGTSLTIQCQVDSQVTMMFWYRQQPGQSLTLIATANQGSEATYESGFVIDKFPISRPNLTFSTLTVSNMSPEDSSIYLCGVEPGPSSSEAFFGQGTRLTVV.

About this clonotype: Being one base from a much bigger clone, this may be a read error. The J gene is TRBJ2-1, the V gene TRBV10-3, with 8 bases matching TRBD1. Per germline, CDR1 ENHRY and CDR2 SYGVKD. The CDR3 is 13 amino acids. V shed 6 bases and J 10 bases; nucleotides not matched to a gene: 8. The CDR3 sequence is CAISPGGSYEQFF. CDR3 DNA sequence: TGTGCCATCAGCCCAGGGGGCTCCTACGAGCAGTTCTTC.

This chain uses TRBV24-1 with TRBJ2-1; D gene unclear. The CDR3 is made up of 14 amino acids. Trimming removed 6 bases from V and 2 bases from J, with 10 bases in between. Germline V lookup: CDR1 KGHDR, CDR2 SFDVKD. The CDR3 nucleotides read TGTGCCACCAGTTCTAACGTTGCCTACAATGAGCAGTTCTTC. It encodes CATSSNVAYNEQFF.